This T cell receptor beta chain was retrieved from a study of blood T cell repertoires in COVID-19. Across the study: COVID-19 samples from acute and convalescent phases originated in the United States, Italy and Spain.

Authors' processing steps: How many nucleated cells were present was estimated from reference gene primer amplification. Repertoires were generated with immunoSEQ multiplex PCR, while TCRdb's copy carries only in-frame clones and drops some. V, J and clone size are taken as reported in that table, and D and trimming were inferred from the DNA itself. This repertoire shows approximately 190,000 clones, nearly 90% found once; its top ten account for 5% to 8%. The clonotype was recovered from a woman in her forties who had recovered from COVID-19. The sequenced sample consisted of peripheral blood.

Written as DNA, the CDR3 is TGTGCCAGCAGCGAGCCCAACGGGTCCGGAAGGGAGCAGTACTTC. Its protein is CASSEPNGSGREQYF. The chain is built from TRBV28 and TRBJ2-7; unclear D gene. The CDR3 totals 15 residues. Germline V gene lookup returns CDR1 MDHEN and CDR2 SYDVKM. The V end lost 6 bases, the J end lost 7 bases, and 22 bases lay between the germline ends.